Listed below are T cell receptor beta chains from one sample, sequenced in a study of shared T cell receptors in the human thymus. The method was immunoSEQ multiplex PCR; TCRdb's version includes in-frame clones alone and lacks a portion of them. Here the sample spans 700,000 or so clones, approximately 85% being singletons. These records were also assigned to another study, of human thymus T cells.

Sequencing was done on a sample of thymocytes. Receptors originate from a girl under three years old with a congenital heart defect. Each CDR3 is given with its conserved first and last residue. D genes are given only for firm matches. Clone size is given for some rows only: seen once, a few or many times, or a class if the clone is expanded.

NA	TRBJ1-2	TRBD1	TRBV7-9	TGTGCCAGCAGTCCCAGGGGGAGCTATGGCTACACCTTC	CASSPRGSYGYTF
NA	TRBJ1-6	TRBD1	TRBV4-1	TGCGCCAGCAGCCAAAGGGACAGGGGTTCCTATAATTCACCCCTCCACTTT	CASSQRDRGSYNSPLHF
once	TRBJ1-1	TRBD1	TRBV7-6	TGTGCCAGCAGCTTGGCCGGGACAGGGGGACAGGAGGCTTTCTTT	CASSLAGTGGQEAFF
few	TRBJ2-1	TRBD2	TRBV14	TGTGCCAGCAGCCCAGCGGGACTAGCGGGTTACAATGAGCAGTTCTTC	CASSPAGLAGYNEQFF
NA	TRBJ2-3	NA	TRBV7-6	TGTGCCAGCAGCTTAGGCGGAGACGGGGATACGCAGTATTTT	CASSLGGDGDTQYF
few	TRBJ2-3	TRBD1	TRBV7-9	TGTGCCAGCAGCTTAGTGGGGACAGGCCGCACAGATACGCAGTATTTT	CASSLVGTGRTDTQYF
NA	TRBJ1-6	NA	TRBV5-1	TGCGCCAGCAGCTTGGGGATCCGGGGTTCACCCCTCCACTTT	CASSLGIRGSPLHF
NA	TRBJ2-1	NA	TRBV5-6	TGTGCCAGCAGCTTTGCCGGGACAAACAATGAGCAGTTCTTC	CASSFAGTNNEQFF
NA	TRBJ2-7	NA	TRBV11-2	TGTGCCAGCAGCTCCTGGATAGCCTCCTACGAGCAGTACTTC	CASSSWIASYEQYF
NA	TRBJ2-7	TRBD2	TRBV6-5	TGTGCCAGCAAAGTAGCGGGGAGCCCCTACGAGCAGTACTTC	CASKVAGSPYEQYF
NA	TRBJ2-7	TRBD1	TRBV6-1	TGTGCCAGCAGTGAAAATTGGGACAGGGTCCACTACGAGCAGTACTTC	CASSENWDRVHYEQYF
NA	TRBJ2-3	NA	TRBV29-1	TGCAGCGTCCCAAACGTGGCCGACGGGAAAAGTTCTAGCACAGATACGCAGTATTTT	CSVPNVADGKSSSTDTQYF
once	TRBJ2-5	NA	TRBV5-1	TGCGCCAGCAGCTGCCCTCGACAGGTCGGCCAAGAGACCCAGTACTTC	CASSCPRQVGQETQYF
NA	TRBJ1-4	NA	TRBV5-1	TGCGCCAGCAGCTTGGCCCCGGCCCTCGGGACAAGGAGGGAAAAACTGTTTTTT	CASSLAPALGTRREKLFF
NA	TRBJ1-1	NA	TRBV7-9	TGTGCCAGCAGCCCTCTTGCGGGAGGGCAGTCTGAAGCTTTCTTT	CASSPLAGGQSEAFF
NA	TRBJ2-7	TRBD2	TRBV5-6	TGTGCCAGCAGCTTGTTGAGGCCTAGCGGGACCTACGAGCAGTACTTC	CASSLLRPSGTYEQYF
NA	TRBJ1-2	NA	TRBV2	TGTGCCAGCAGCAAAGAGGGGGTTGGCTACACCTTC	CASSKEGVGYTF
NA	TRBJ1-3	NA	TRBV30	TGTGCCTGGTCTAGCGGAGACCCCTCTGGAAACACCATATATTTT	CAWSSGDPSGNTIYF
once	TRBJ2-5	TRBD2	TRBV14	TGTGCCAGCAGCCAAGATCGGGGGGGAGAGACCCAGTACTTC	CASSQDRGGETQYF
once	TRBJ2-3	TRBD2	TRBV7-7	TGTGCTAGCAGCTCTGGACTAGCGGGGTTCACAGATACGCAGTATTTT	CASSSGLAGFTDTQYF
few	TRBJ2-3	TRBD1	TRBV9	TGTGCCAGCAGCTCCGGGACAGGGCCCCGGAGGAACACAGATACGCAGTATTTT	CASSSGTGPRRNTDTQYF
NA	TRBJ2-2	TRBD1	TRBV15	TGTGCCACCAGCAGAGAAGGGAGAGAACAGGGGGCACCCGGGGAGCTGTTTTTT	CATSREGREQGAPGELFF
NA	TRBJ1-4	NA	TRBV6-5	TGTGCCAGCAGTTACTCGAGGTCAAAGAGGGTAGAACTGTTTTTT	CASSYSRSKRVELFF
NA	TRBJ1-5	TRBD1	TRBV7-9	TGTGCCAGCAGCTTAGGGGACAGTGGGACCAATCAGCCCCAGCATTTT	CASSLGDSGTNQPQHF